This T cell receptor (beta chain) appears in the sequencing data of a study of blood T cells in healthy people across ages. The V end lost 0 bases, the J end lost 3 bases, and 11 bases lay between the germline ends. CDR3 size: 15 residues. Regarding the study as a whole: Higher diversity and more naive CD4+ cells were features of long-lived donors, compared to aged donors.

Notes on this clonotype: Its specificity is unknown.

Primed by a sample-barcoded 5' primer and a J-beta primer mix, a second PCR proceeded for about 7 to 12 cycles. TCRdb independently ran MiXCR on the 5' RACE reads; one entry per CDR3 protein. The data contain around 900,000 distinct CDR3 sequences, less than 35% of them singletons. This clonotype originated in a woman older than 75 in good health. The source material was blood. The genes are TRBV6-7 and TRBJ1-1; no clear D gene. TRBV6-7 is designated an ORF whose function remains uncertain. The chain's CDR3 is CASSYSGSEDTEAFF. The DNA for the CDR3 is TGTGCCAGCAGTTACTCTGGATCCGAAGACACTGAAGCTTTCTTT.